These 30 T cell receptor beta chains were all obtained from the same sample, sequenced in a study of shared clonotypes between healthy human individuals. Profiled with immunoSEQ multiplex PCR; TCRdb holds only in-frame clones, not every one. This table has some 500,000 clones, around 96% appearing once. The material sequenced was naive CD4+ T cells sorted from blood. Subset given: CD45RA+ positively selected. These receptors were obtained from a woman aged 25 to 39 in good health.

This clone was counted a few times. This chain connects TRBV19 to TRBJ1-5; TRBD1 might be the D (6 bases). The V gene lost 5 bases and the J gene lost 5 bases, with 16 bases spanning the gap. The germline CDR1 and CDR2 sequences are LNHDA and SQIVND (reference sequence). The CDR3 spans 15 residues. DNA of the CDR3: TGTGCCAGTAGTCAATACAGGGTTACGGATCAGCCCCAGCATTTT. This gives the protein CASSQYRVTDQPQHF.

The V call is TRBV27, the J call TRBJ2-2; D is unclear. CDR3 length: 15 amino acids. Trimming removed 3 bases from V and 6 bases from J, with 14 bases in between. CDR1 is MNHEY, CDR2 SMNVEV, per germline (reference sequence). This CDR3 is CASSFHPTLPGELFF. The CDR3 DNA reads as TGTGCCAGCAGTTTTCACCCGACCCTTCCCGGGGAGCTGTTTTTT.

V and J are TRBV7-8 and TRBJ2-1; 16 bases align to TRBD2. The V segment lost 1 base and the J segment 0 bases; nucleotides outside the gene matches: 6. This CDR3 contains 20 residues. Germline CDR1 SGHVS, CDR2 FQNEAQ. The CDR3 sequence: CASSLGRGLAGGSSYNEQFF. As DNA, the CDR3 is TGTGCCAGCAGCTTAGGTAGGGGACTAGCGGGAGGGAGCTCCTACAATGAGCAGTTCTTC.

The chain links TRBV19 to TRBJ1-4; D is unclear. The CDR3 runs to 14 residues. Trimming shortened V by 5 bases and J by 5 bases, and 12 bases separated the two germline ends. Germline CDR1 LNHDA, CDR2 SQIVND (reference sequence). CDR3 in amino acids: CASSLGGKNEKLFF. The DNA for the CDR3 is TGTGCCAGTAGTCTGGGCGGCAAAAATGAAAAACTGTTTTTT.

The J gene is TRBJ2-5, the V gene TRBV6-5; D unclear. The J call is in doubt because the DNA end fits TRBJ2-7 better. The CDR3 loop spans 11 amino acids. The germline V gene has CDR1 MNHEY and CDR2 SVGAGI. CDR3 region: CASHYVGEQYF. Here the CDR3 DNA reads TGTGCCAGTCATTATGTTGGCGAGCAGTACTTC.

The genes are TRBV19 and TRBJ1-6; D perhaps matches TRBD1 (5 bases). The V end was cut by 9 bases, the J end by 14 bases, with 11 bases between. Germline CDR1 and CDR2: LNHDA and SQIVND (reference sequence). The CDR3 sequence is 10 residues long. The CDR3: CASAGSTLHF. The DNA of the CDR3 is TGTGCCAGCGCAGGGTCGACCCTCCACTTT. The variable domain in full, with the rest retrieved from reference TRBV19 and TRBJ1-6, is DGGITQSPKYLFRKEGQNVTLSCEQNLNHDAMYWYRQDPGQGLRLIYYSQIVNDFQKGDIAEGYSVSREKKESFPLTVTSAQKNPTAFYLCASAGSTLHFGNGTRLTVT.

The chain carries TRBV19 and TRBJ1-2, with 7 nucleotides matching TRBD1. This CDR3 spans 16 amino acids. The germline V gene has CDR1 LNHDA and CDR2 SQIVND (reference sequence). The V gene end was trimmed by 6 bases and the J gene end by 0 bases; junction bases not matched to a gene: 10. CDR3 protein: CASSFLTGFPNYGYTF. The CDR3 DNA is TGTGCCAGTAGCTTCCTGACAGGGTTCCCTAACTATGGCTACACCTTC.

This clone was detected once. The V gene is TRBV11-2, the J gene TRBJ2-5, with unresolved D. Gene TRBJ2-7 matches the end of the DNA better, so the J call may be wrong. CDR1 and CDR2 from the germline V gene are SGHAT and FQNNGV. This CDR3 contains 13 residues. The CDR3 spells CASSTTVTYEQYF. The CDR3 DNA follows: TGTGCCAGCAGCACGACCGTCACCTACGAGCAGTACTTC.

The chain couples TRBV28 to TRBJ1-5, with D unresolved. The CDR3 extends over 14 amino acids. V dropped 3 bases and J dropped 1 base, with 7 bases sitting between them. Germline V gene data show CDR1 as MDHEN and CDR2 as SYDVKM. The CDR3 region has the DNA TGTGCCAGCAGTTTTCCGGGGAGCAATCAGCCCCAGCATTTT. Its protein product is CASSFPGSNQPQHF.

Written as DNA, the CDR3 is TGCAGCGTTGAAGAATGGGGGAGCGGGGCCGGGGAGCTGTTTTTT. Amino acids: CSVEEWGSGAGELFF. The chain joins TRBV29-1 to TRBJ2-2; 7 bases map to TRBD2. Germline V gene sequence: CDR1 SQVTM, CDR2 ANQGSEA. The CDR3 has 15 amino acids. V trimming: 0 bases; J trimming: 6 bases; junction bases outside the gene matches: 7.

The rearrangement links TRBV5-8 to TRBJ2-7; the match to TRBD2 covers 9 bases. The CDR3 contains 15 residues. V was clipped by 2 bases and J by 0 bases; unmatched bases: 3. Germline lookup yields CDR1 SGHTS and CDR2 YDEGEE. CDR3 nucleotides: TGTGCCAGCAGCTTTTTGACTAGCGGCTCCTACGAGCAGTACTTC. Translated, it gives CASSFLTSGSYEQYF.

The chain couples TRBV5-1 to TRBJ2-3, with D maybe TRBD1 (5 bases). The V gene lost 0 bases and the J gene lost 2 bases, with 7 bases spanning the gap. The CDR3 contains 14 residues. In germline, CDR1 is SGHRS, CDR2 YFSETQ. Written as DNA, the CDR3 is TGCGCCAGCAGCTTGGACAGGCTCACAGATACGCAGTATTTT. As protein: CASSLDRLTDTQYF.

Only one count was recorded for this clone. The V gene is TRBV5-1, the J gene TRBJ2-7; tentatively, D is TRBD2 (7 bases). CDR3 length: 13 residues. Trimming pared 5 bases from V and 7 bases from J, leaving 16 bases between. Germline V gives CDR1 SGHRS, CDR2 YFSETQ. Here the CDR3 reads CASRPTGGIEQYF. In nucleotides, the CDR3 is TGCGCCAGCAGGCCTACGGGGGGCATTGAGCAGTACTTC.

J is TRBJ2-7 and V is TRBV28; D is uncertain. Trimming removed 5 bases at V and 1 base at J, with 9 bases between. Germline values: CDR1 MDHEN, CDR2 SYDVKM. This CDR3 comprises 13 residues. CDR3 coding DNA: TGTGCCAGCAGTATCCCTCAGTCCTACGAGCAGTACTTC. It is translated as CASSIPQSYEQYF. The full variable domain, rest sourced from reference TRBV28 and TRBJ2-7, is DVKVTQSSRYLVKRTGEKVFLECVQDMDHENMFWYRQDPGLGLRLIYFSYDVKMKEKGDIPEGYSVSREKKERFSLILESASTNQTSMYLCASSIPQSYEQYFGPGTRLTVT.

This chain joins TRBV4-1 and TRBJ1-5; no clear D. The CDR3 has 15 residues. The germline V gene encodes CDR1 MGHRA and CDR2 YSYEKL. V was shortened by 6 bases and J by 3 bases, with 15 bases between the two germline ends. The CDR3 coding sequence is TGCGCCAGCAGGCCGGGAATATTGTCCAATCAGCCCCAGCATTTT. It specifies CASRPGILSNQPQHF.

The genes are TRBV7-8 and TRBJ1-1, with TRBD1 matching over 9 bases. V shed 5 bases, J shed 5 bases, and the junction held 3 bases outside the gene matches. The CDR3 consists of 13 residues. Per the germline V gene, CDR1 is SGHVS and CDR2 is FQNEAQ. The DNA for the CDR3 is TGTGCCAGCAGCGAGGGACAGGGAACTGAAGCTTTCTTT. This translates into CASSEGQGTEAFF. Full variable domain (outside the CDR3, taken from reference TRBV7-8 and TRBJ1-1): GAGVSQSPRYKVAKRGQDVALRCDPISGHVSLFWYQQALGQGPEFLTYFQNEAQLDKSGLPSDRFFAERPEGSVSTLKIQRTQQEDSAVYLCASSEGQGTEAFFGQGTRLTVV.

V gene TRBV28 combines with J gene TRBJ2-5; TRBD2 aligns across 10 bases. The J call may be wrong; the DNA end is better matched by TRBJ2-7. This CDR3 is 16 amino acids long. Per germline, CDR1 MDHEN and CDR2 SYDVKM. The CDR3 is CASSISTSGARYEQYF. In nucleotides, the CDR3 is TGTGCCAGCAGTATCTCCACTAGCGGGGCCCGCTACGAGCAGTACTTC.

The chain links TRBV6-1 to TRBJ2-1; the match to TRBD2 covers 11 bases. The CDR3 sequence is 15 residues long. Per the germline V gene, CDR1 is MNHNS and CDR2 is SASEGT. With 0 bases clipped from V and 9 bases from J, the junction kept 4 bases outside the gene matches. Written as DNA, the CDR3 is TGTGCCAGCAGTGAAGCAACTAGCGGGAGAAGTGAGCAGTTCTTC. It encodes CASSEATSGRSEQFF.

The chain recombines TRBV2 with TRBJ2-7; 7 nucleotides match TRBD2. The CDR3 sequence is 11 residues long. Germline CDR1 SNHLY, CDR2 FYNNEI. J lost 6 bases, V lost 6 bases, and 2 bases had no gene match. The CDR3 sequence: CASRTSREQYF. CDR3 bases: TGTGCCAGCAGGACTAGCCGCGAGCAGTACTTC.

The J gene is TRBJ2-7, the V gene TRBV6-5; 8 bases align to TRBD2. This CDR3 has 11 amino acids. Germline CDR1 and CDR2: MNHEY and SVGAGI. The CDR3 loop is CASGGRLEQYF. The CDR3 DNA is TGTGCTAGCGGCGGGAGGCTCGAGCAGTACTTC.

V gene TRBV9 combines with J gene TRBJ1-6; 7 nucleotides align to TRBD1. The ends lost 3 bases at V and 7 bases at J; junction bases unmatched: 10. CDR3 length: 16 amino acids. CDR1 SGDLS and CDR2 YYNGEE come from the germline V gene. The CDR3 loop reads CASSAAEGALNSPLHF. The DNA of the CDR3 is TGTGCCAGCAGCGCCGCGGAGGGGGCGTTGAATTCACCCCTCCACTTT.

The CDR3 nucleotides are TGTGCCAGCAGCCAAGATCGGGGCTACACTAATCAGCCCCAGCATTTT. As protein: CASSQDRGYTNQPQHF. The chain links TRBV4-2 to TRBJ1-5, with a tentative D call TRBD1 (5 bases). Trimming removed 0 bases from V and 4 bases from J, with 13 bases in between. This CDR3 region has 16 residues. Germline loops: CDR1 LGHNA, CDR2 YNFKEQ.

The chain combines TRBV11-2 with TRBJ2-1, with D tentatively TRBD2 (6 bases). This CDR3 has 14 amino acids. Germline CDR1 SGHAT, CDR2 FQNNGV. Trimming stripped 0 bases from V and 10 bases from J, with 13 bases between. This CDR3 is CASSLDLGGREQFF. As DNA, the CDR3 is TGTGCCAGCAGCTTAGATCTGGGGGGACGGGAGCAGTTCTTC.

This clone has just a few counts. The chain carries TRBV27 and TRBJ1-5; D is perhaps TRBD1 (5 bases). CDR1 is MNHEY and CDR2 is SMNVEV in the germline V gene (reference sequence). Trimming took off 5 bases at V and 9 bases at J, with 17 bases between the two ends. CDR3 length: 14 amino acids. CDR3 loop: CASSRGQGLLPQHF. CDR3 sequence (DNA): TGTGCCAGCAGTCGCGGGCAGGGTTTACTGCCCCAGCATTTT.

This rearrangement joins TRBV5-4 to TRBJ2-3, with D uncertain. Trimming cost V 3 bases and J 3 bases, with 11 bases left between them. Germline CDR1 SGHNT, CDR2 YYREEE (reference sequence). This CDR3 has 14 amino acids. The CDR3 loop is CASSSEHKTDTQYF. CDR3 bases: TGTGCCAGCAGCTCGGAGCATAAAACAGATACGCAGTATTTT.

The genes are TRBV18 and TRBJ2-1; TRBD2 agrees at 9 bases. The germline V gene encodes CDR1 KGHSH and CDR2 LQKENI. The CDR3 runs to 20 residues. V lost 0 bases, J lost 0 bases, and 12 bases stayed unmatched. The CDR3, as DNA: TGTGCCAGCTCACCACCGGTAGCGGGAGAGGTGGACGGCTCCTACAATGAGCAGTTCTTC. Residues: CASSPPVAGEVDGSYNEQFF.

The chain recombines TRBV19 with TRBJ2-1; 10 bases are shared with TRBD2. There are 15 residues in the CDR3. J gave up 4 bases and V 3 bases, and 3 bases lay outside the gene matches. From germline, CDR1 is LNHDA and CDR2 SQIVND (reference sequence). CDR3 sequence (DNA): TGTGCCAGTAGTATGGGACTAGCGAGGTACAATGAGCAGTTCTTC. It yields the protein CASSMGLARYNEQFF.

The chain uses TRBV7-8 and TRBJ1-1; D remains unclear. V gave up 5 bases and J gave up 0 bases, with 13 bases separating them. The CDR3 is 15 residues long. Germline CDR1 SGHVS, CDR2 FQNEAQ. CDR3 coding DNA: TGTGCCAGCAGCCCCGGAGGTGGATTGAACACTGAAGCTTTCTTT. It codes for CASSPGGGLNTEAFF. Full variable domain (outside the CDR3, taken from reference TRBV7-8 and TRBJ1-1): GAGVSQSPRYKVAKRGQDVALRCDPISGHVSLFWYQQALGQGPEFLTYFQNEAQLDKSGLPSDRFFAERPEGSVSTLKIQRTQQEDSAVYLCASSPGGGLNTEAFFGQGTRLTVV.

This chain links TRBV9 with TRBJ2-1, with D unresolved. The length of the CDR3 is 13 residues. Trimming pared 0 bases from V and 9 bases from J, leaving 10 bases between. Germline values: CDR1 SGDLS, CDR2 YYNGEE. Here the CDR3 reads CASSVEAPTEQFF. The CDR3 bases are TGTGCCAGCAGCGTAGAGGCCCCCACTGAGCAGTTCTTC.

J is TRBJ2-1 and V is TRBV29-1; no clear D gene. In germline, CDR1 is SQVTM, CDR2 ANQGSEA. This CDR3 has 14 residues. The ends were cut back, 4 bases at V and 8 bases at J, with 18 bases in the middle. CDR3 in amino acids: CSVVQLPTWDEQFF. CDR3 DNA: TGCAGCGTTGTCCAGTTACCCACCTGGGATGAGCAGTTCTTC.